Presented here are 27 T cell receptor beta chains from one specimen sequenced in a study of cytomegalovirus exposure and HLA in healthy donors (dated by TCRdb to about 2017). Library prep was done by the immunoSEQ multiplex PCR assay. A mixture of 60 forward primers for TCR Vbeta segments and 13 reverse primers for TCR Jbeta segments was used in the multiplex PCR. TCRdb took over this immuneACCESS table, retaining in-frame rearrangements with V and J assigned. Such tables are incomplete; in checked studies, under half of the missing clones stem from an unresolved V gene, and the remainder is unexplained. In this sample the table shows about 55,000 clones, roughly 53% of which occur a single time. About 10% of the sample is held by the ten biggest clonotypes. Sequenced sample: PBMCs. All receptors come from a human donor in good health.

The genes are TRBV19 and TRBJ1-1; 8 bases fit TRBD1. CDR1 and CDR2 (germline): LNHDA, SQIVND (reference sequence). The CDR3 runs 14 residues. The V and J ends lost 4 bases and 3 bases, in that order; junction bases with no gene match: 4. Here the CDR3 reads CASSTGQGHTEAFF. The DNA of the CDR3 is TGTGCCAGTAGTACAGGACAGGGACACACTGAAGCTTTCTTT.

There are a few counts of this clone. The chain uses TRBV5-1 and TRBJ2-4; perhaps TRBD1 as D (6 bases). CDR3 length: 15 amino acids. Germline assignment: CDR1 SGHRS and CDR2 YFSETQ. The ends were cut back, 4 bases at V and 0 bases at J, with 11 bases in the middle. The CDR3 loop is CASSDHRVAKNIQYF. CDR3 nucleotide sequence: TGCGCCAGCAGCGACCACAGGGTAGCCAAAAACATTCAGTACTTC.

The chain links TRBV27 to TRBJ1-6; possibly TRBD1 for D (6 bases). In germline, CDR1 is MNHEY, CDR2 SMNVEV (reference sequence). CDR3 length: 11 residues. Trimming shortened V by 9 bases and J by 9 bases, and 9 bases separated the two germline ends. CDR3 sequence: CASGGGSPLHF. The CDR3 DNA is TGTGCCAGTGGGGGCGGTTCACCCCTCCACTTT.

V and J are TRBV18 and TRBJ1-2; 7 bases are a match to TRBD1. Trimming removed 3 bases from V and 4 bases from J; junction bases left unmatched: 8. This CDR3 has 15 amino acids. In germline, CDR1 is KGHSH, CDR2 LQKENI. The CDR3 region is CASSPSRGEIYGYTF. The CDR3 DNA follows: TGTGCCAGCTCACCTAGCAGGGGGGAGATCTATGGCTACACCTTC.

The chain is built from TRBV29-1 and TRBJ2-7; 8 bases match TRBD2. The junction had 12 bases not matched to a gene; V was cut back by 5 bases and J by 0 bases. This CDR3 is 16 amino acids long. Germline V lookup: CDR1 SQVTM, CDR2 ANQGSEA. The CDR3 sequence is CSVRGGDGIDSYEQYF. CDR3 nucleotides: TGCAGCGTTCGGGGGGGCGATGGAATAGACTCCTACGAGCAGTACTTC.

The gene calls are TRBV2 and TRBJ2-2; 13 bases fit TRBD2. The junction had 7 bases not matched to a gene; V was cut back by 6 bases and J by 6 bases. Germline CDR1 is SNHLY and CDR2 is FYNNEI. The CDR3 contains 16 residues. The CDR3, as DNA: TGTGCCAGCAGCGAGACTAGCGGGGGGACGGCCGGGGAGCTGTTTTTT. As protein: CASSETSGGTAGELFF.

V gene TRBV7-3 combines with J gene TRBJ2-2, with D possibly being TRBD1 (5 bases). V dropped 3 bases and J dropped 5 bases, with 10 bases sitting between them. CDR1 is SGHTA, CDR2 FQGTGA, per germline. The CDR3 covers 14 residues. CDR3 amino acids: CASSFSGLTGELFF. The CDR3, as DNA: TGTGCCAGCAGCTTTTCAGGGTTAACCGGGGAGCTGTTTTTT.

This clone was detected many times. This chain uses TRBV29-1 with TRBJ2-1; the match to TRBD2 covers 12 bases. The germline V gene encodes CDR1 SQVTM and CDR2 ANQGSEA. V trimming: 5 bases; J trimming: 2 bases; junction bases outside the gene matches: 7. The CDR3 consists of 16 residues. Here the CDR3 DNA reads TGCAGCGTTCGGACTAGCGGGGAAATCGCCTACAATGAGCAGTTCTTC. Translated, it gives CSVRTSGEIAYNEQFF.

This clone was detected only a few times. The CDR3, as DNA: TGTGCCAGCAGCCCCACGACCTGGTCTAGCGGGGGGGAGAGCACAGATACGCAGTATTTT. As protein: CASSPTTWSSGGESTDTQYF. This chain connects TRBV13 to TRBJ2-3, with TRBD2 matching over 12 bases. The length of the CDR3 is 20 residues. Germline CDR1 is PRHDT and CDR2 is FYEKMQ (reference sequence). Unmatched junction bases numbered 15, after V lost 5 bases and J lost 0 bases.

The genes are TRBV5-4 and TRBJ1-2; TRBD1 is a possible D gene (5 bases). V was cut by 4 bases and J by 0 bases, with 10 bases left in between. Germline V lookup: CDR1 SGHNT, CDR2 YYREEE (reference sequence). This CDR3 region has 14 residues. The CDR3 coding sequence is TGTGCCAGCAGCCTAGGGGCCACTAACTATGGCTACACCTTC. This encodes CASSLGATNYGYTF.

A few counts support this clone. V is TRBV5-1 and J is TRBJ1-6, with 8 bases aligning to TRBD1. V gave up 6 bases and J gave up 6 bases; unmatched junction bases: 11. The CDR3 is made up of 16 amino acids. The germline V gene has CDR1 SGHRS and CDR2 YFSETQ. The CDR3 DNA reads as TGCGCCAGCACTCCTACCCCAGGGGGCCGTAATTCACCCCTCCACTTT. Amino acids: CASTPTPGGRNSPLHF. Full variable domain (outside the CDR3, taken from reference TRBV5-1 and TRBJ1-6): KAGVTQTPRYLIKTRGQQVTLSCSPISGHRSVSWYQQTPGQGLQFLFEYFSETQRNKGNFPGRFSGRQFSNSRSEMNVSTLELGDSALYLCASTPTPGGRNSPLHFGNGTRLTVT.

The chain links TRBV4-1 to TRBJ1-3, with D possibly being TRBD1 (6 bases). Germline loops: CDR1 MGHRA, CDR2 YSYEKL. Between the trimmed V and J ends, which lost 1 base and 0 bases, there was a span of 19 bases. The CDR3 covers 19 residues. This CDR3 is CASSQGLSIGTLSGNTIYF. The CDR3 DNA is TGCGCCAGCAGCCAAGGCCTCTCAATTGGGACACTCTCTGGAAACACCATATATTTT.

The chain couples TRBV11-3 to TRBJ2-7, with 8 positions matching TRBD2. Trimming took 3 bases from V and 3 from J; bases not matched to a gene: 7. Per germline, CDR1 SGHNT and CDR2 YENEEA. This CDR3 region has 15 residues. DNA for the CDR3: TGTGCCAGCAGCTTTGGGGGTAGCGGGGACTACGAGCAGTACTTC. The encoded protein is CASSFGGSGDYEQYF.

The chain links TRBV2 to TRBJ1-1; no clear D. CDR1 and CDR2 from the germline V gene are SNHLY and FYNNEI. Trimming took 8 bases from V and 6 from J, leaving 10 bases between them. This CDR3 comprises 11 residues. CDR3 DNA: TGTGCCAGCTTAATGAGTGCTGAAGCTTTCTTT. This gives the protein CASLMSAEAFF.

The chain joins TRBV7-9 to TRBJ2-3; tentative D call: TRBD1 (6 bases). With 1 base removed from V and 4 bases from J, the gap between germline ends came to 15 bases. Germline V gene sequence: CDR1 SEHNR, CDR2 FQNEAQ (reference sequence). CDR3 length: 16 amino acids. In DNA, the CDR3 is TGTGCCAGCAGCTTAGGACAGGCGGGCGTGGCAGATACGCAGTATTTT. Translation gives CASSLGQAGVADTQYF.

The chain combines TRBV5-1 with TRBJ2-7, with 8 bases aligning to TRBD2. Germline assignment: CDR1 SGHRS and CDR2 YFSETQ. The CDR3 has 14 residues. V was clipped by 4 bases and J by 7 bases; unmatched bases: 10. CDR3 in DNA: TGCGCCAGCAGCCCCGGGACTAGGGGTTGGGAGCAGTACTTC. Protein sequence: CASSPGTRGWEQYF.

The chain combines TRBV11-3 with TRBJ2-2, with D unresolved. The CDR3 sequence is 13 residues long. The germline V and J ends were trimmed by 5 bases and 2 bases, with 6 bases remaining between them. The germline V gene encodes CDR1 SGHNT and CDR2 YENEEA. CDR3 DNA: TGTGCCAGCAGCCCTCCTAACACCGGGGAGCTGTTTTTT. As protein: CASSPPNTGELFF.

With respect to this clone: This specimen includes other DNA sequences encoding the same CDR3. The chain carries TRBV18 and TRBJ1-6; the match to TRBD1 covers 7 bases. The germline gives CDR1 KGHSH, CDR2 LQKENI. This CDR3 is 14 amino acids long. With V trimmed by 6 bases and J by 9 bases, 8 bases remained unmatched. CDR3 loop: CASSPTGERSPLHF. As DNA, the CDR3 is TGTGCCAGCTCGCCAACAGGGGAACGTTCACCCCTCCACTTT. Drawing the rest from reference TRBV18 and TRBJ1-6, the complete variable domain is NAGVMQNPRHLVRRRGQEARLRCSPMKGHSHVYWYRQLPEEGLKFMVYLQKENIIDESGMPKERFSAEFPKEGPSILRIQQVVRGDSAAYFCASSPTGERSPLHFGNGTRLTVT.

This chain joins TRBV2 and TRBJ2-2, with 8 bases identical to TRBD1. The germline CDR1 and CDR2 sequences are SNHLY and FYNNEI. The CDR3 runs to 14 residues. Trimming at V came to 5 bases and at J to 6 bases, leaving 5 bases not matched to a gene. CDR3 DNA sequence: TGTGCCAGCAGTCGTCTGGACAGGGCCGGGGAGCTGTTTTTT. It yields the protein CASSRLDRAGELFF.

This clone was observed a few times. This chain uses TRBV5-6 with TRBJ2-7, with 7 bases that match TRBD2. Germline loops: CDR1 SGHDT, CDR2 YYEEEE. The CDR3 is 11 residues long. Trimming took 4 bases from V and 6 from J; bases not matched to a gene: 1. CDR3 coding DNA: TGTGCCAGCAGCACGGGAGGCGAGCAGTACTTC. This encodes CASSTGGEQYF.

Concerning this clone: The germline gene is not matched at one end of the junction; a read error may be the cause. The genes are TRBV19 and TRBJ1-2, with TRBD1 as a possible D gene (6 bases). CDR1 and CDR2 from the germline V gene are LNHDA and SQIVND (reference sequence). The CDR3 loop spans 10 amino acids. The CDR3 region is CASSMGTTIF. The CDR3 bases are TGTGCCAGTAGTATGGGGACAACTATCTTC.

This chain connects TRBV5-1 to TRBJ2-7, with 9 positions matching TRBD2. V shed 0 bases and J 5 bases; nucleotides not matched to a gene: 6. CDR1 is SGHRS, CDR2 YFSETQ, per germline. CDR3 length: 15 amino acids. In DNA form, the CDR3 reads TGCGCCAGCAGCTTGGCCGGCGGGGGGGCAGACGAGCAGTACTTC. Its translation is CASSLAGGGADEQYF.

This clone was recorded a few times. The V gene is TRBV5-1, the J gene TRBJ2-1; 8 bases fit TRBD1. Trimming took 4 bases from V and 9 from J; bases not matched to a gene: 6. The CDR3 has 13 residues. Germline CDR1 is SGHRS and CDR2 is YFSETQ. The DNA for the CDR3 is TGCGCCAGCAGCGTGACAGGGGTCGGTGAGCAGTTCTTC. Translation: CASSVTGVGEQFF.

The V call is TRBV5-1, the J call TRBJ1-1; D gene unclear. CDR3 size: 15 residues. Germline CDR1 SGHRS, CDR2 YFSETQ. V lost 5 bases to trimming and J lost 3 bases, with 17 bases between them. In DNA, the CDR3 is TGCGCCAGCAGGGCTTGGGAGAATTTGGACACTGAAGCTTTCTTT. Its translation is CASRAWENLDTEAFF.

Only one count was recorded for this clone. The chain recombines TRBV28 with TRBJ1-5, with D maybe TRBD1 (5 bases). V lost 2 bases to trimming and J lost 5 bases, with 10 bases between them. The germline CDR1 and CDR2 sequences are MDHEN and SYDVKM. The CDR3 sequence is 14 residues long. In nucleotides, the CDR3 is TGTGCCAGCAGTTTAACGTGGGGGGATCAGCCCCAGCATTTT. Protein product: CASSLTWGDQPQHF.

This rearrangement joins TRBV5-1 to TRBJ2-7, with D perhaps TRBD1 (5 bases). The CDR3 extends over 12 amino acids. The V gene lost 2 bases and the J gene lost 5 bases, with 8 bases spanning the gap. Germline V gene lookup returns CDR1 SGHRS and CDR2 YFSETQ. The CDR3 loop is CASSFGHNEQYF. In nucleotides, the CDR3 is TGCGCCAGCAGCTTCGGACATAACGAGCAGTACTTC. Drawing the rest from reference TRBV5-1 and TRBJ2-7, the complete variable domain is KAGVTQTPRYLIKTRGQQVTLSCSPISGHRSVSWYQQTPGQGLQFLFEYFSETQRNKGNFPGRFSGRQFSNSRSEMNVSTLELGDSALYLCASSFGHNEQYFGPGTRLTVT.

In its sample, this clone was seen a few times. This rearrangement joins TRBV19 to TRBJ1-6; D is undetermined. Germline CDR1 LNHDA, CDR2 SQIVND (reference sequence). V was pared by 3 bases and J by 3 bases, with 9 bases between. The CDR3 is 15 residues long. The CDR3 sequence: CASSIGGVYNSPLHF. DNA of the CDR3: TGTGCCAGTAGTATCGGTGGAGTCTATAATTCACCCCTCCACTTT.